The 14 T cell receptor beta chains given below trace back to one sample, sequenced in a study of somatic mutations in cytotoxic T cells in rheumatoid arthritis. Using immunoSEQ multiplex PCR, the repertoire was profiled, and TCRdb retains in-frame clones only, with some absent. This table has around 16,000 clones, approximately 79% appearing once. The sequenced sample was CD8+ T cells sorted from blood. The receptor source for this set is an adult with rheumatoid arthritis.

This rearrangement joins TRBV27 to TRBJ2-7; tentative D call: TRBD2 (6 bases). Deletions cut 5 bases from V and 0 bases from J, with 11 bases between. This CDR3 has 14 amino acids. Germline V gene data show CDR1 as MNHEY and CDR2 as SMNVEV (reference sequence). CDR3 sequence (DNA): TGTGCCAGCAGTGACCGGGACTCCTCCTACGAGCAGTACTTC. This gives the protein CASSDRDSSYEQYF.

J is TRBJ2-2 and V is TRBV7-9, with a weak D call TRBD1 (5 bases). Trimming took off 6 bases at V and 3 bases at J, with 8 bases between the two ends. The CDR3 length is 13 residues. Germline lookup yields CDR1 SEHNR and CDR2 FQNEAQ (reference sequence). CDR3 sequence: CASRTEDTGELFF. The CDR3 DNA reads as TGTGCCAGCAGGACAGAGGACACCGGGGAGCTGTTTTTT.

This clone was observed a few times. J is TRBJ2-1 and V is TRBV29-1; D call uncertain. The V gene's germline CDR1 is SQVTM and CDR2 ANQGSEA. V was pared by 4 bases and J by 0 bases, with 10 bases between. There are 14 residues in the CDR3. The CDR3 nucleotides read TGCAGCGTTGTAGGCAGAGACTCCTACAATGAGCAGTTCTTC. Its translation is CSVVGRDSYNEQFF.

The chain employs TRBV7-9 and TRBJ1-1, with 8 bases that match TRBD1. The CDR3 sequence is 14 residues long. Trimming cost V 7 bases and J 3 bases; bases outside gene matches: 7. The V gene's germline CDR1 is SEHNR and CDR2 FQNEAQ (reference sequence). The CDR3 loop is CASTLGQGDTEAFF. DNA of the CDR3: TGTGCCAGCACCCTCGGACAGGGAGACACTGAAGCTTTCTTT.

This chain joins TRBV10-3 and TRBJ2-7; the D gene is possibly TRBD2 (6 bases). The CDR3 loop spans 17 amino acids. V shed 0 bases and J shed 0 bases, with 15 bases lying between them. CDR1 and CDR2 from the germline V gene are ENHRY and SYGVKD. The CDR3 coding sequence is TGTGCCATCAGTGAGTCAAATTACGGGAGTCGCTCCTACGAGCAGTACTTC. Protein sequence: CAISESNYGSRSYEQYF.

This rearrangement joins TRBV19 to TRBJ1-1; tentative D call: TRBD1 (6 bases). The germline V gene has CDR1 LNHDA and CDR2 SQIVND (reference sequence). The CDR3 runs to 11 residues. V dropped 7 bases and J dropped 11 bases, with 14 bases sitting between them. The CDR3 spells CASIEGVSAFF. The CDR3 nucleotides read TGTGCCAGTATTGAGGGGGTTTCGGCTTTCTTT.

The chain is built from TRBV5-1 and TRBJ1-1; D possibly corresponds to TRBD1 (5 bases). The germline V gene has CDR1 SGHRS and CDR2 YFSETQ. There are 13 residues in the CDR3. The V and J ends lost 2 bases and 3 bases respectively, with 8 bases between them. The CDR3 sequence is CASSFGGDTEAFF. CDR3 in DNA: TGCGCCAGCAGCTTCGGGGGAGACACTGAAGCTTTCTTT.

This sequence joins TRBV27 and TRBJ1-5; D not certain. V was clipped by 4 bases and J by 1 base, with 11 bases between them. This CDR3 has 15 residues. Germline V lookup: CDR1 MNHEY, CDR2 SMNVEV (reference sequence). CDR3 coding DNA: TGTGCCAGCAGTTCGAGGGATGGAAGCAATCAGCCCCAGCATTTT. It yields the protein CASSSRDGSNQPQHF.

This chain links TRBV11-2 with TRBJ2-5; perhaps TRBD2 as D (7 bases). V was trimmed by 5 bases and J by 4 bases, leaving 23 bases between them. The CDR3 runs to 17 residues. Germline loops: CDR1 SGHAT, CDR2 FQNNGV. CDR3 nucleotide sequence: TGTGCCAGCAGCCTGGGTTGGGGGGGCCAAGGGCGAGAGACCCAGTACTTC. Amino acid sequence: CASSLGWGGQGRETQYF.

This clone occurred once. This chain connects TRBV30 to TRBJ2-3, with D perhaps TRBD1 (6 bases). The V end lost 5 bases, the J end lost 2 bases, and 11 bases lay between the germline ends. Germline V gene lookup returns CDR1 GTSNPN and CDR2 SVGIG (reference sequence). The CDR3 runs 13 residues. CDR3 nucleotides: TGTGCCTGGGCGCAGGGGCTCACAGATACGCAGTATTTT. It is translated as CAWAQGLTDTQYF.

In this sample, this clone turned up a few times. V usage is TRBV11-3 and J usage is TRBJ2-7; 9 bases are shared with TRBD2. This CDR3 has 14 residues. After removal of 5 bases from V and 5 bases from J, the junction contained 7 bases not matched to a gene. Per germline, CDR1 SGHNT and CDR2 YENEEA. This CDR3 reads CASSQGLASHEQYF. In DNA form, the CDR3 reads TGTGCCAGCAGCCAAGGACTAGCGTCCCACGAGCAGTACTTC.

By share, this clone counts as medium-sized. This chain links TRBV6-6 with TRBJ2-1, with 10 bases aligning to TRBD2. The CDR3 covers 15 residues. Trimming removed 2 bases from V and 8 bases from J; junction bases left unmatched: 6. CDR1 and CDR2 from the germline V gene are MNHNY and SVGAGI (reference sequence). The CDR3 region is CASSYQGLALHEQFF. CDR3 nucleotides: TGTGCCAGCAGTTACCAGGGACTAGCGTTGCATGAGCAGTTCTTC.

The rearrangement links TRBV27 to TRBJ1-1, with D unresolved. This CDR3 is 11 amino acids long. V was pared by 6 bases and J by 6 bases, with 8 bases between. Per the germline V gene, CDR1 is MNHEY and CDR2 is SMNVEV (reference sequence). CDR3 sequence (DNA): TGTGCCAGCAGCAGCGGGGCTGAAGCTTTCTTT. Translation: CASSSGAEAFF.

This chain links TRBV28 with TRBJ1-3; 7 nucleotides line up with TRBD1. This CDR3 contains 14 residues. The germline V gene encodes CDR1 MDHEN and CDR2 SYDVKM. V dropped 6 bases and J dropped 3; count of bases not matched to a gene: 5. The CDR3 nucleotides are TGTGCCAGCAGACGACAGGGTTTTGGAAACACCATATATTTT. It translates to CASRRQGFGNTIYF.